The 18 T cell receptor beta chains below come from one sample, sequenced in a study of blood T cell repertoires in COVID-19. The method was immunoSEQ multiplex PCR; TCRdb's version includes in-frame clones alone and lacks a portion of them. This table has about 330,000 clones, around 83% appearing once. Sequencing was performed on peripheral blood. These receptors came from a woman aged 45-59 years with acute or convalescent COVID-19.

The rearrangement links TRBV5-5 to TRBJ1-1; TRBD1 matches 9 bases. This CDR3 spans 15 amino acids. Germline-derived CDR1 and CDR2 are SGHKS and YYEKEE (reference sequence). J was trimmed by 3 bases and V by 3 bases; bases with no gene match: 6. The CDR3 is CASSSPGQGDTEAFF. The CDR3 region has the DNA TGTGCCAGCAGCTCTCCGGGACAGGGCGACACTGAAGCTTTCTTT.

This chain connects TRBV29-1 to TRBJ1-2, with a possible D match to TRBD1 (5 bases). The germline V gene has CDR1 SQVTM and CDR2 ANQGSEA. V was pared by 2 bases and J by 4 bases, with 14 bases between. The CDR3 is 14 residues long. The CDR3 DNA is TGCAGCGTTGAACAGGGCCGCGGGATCTATGGCTACACCTTC. Residues: CSVEQGRGIYGYTF.

This chain links TRBV5-1 with TRBJ2-3; 9 bases align to TRBD1. In germline, CDR1 is SGHRS, CDR2 YFSETQ. V trimming: 4 bases; J trimming: 3 bases; junction bases outside the gene matches: 6. The CDR3 runs 15 residues. The CDR3 reads CASSIPQGATDTQYF. CDR3 nucleotide sequence: TGCGCCAGCAGCATACCACAGGGGGCGACAGATACGCAGTATTTT.

The chain combines TRBV7-9 with TRBJ2-3, with 7 bases identical to TRBD2. After removal of 6 bases from V and 2 bases from J, the junction contained 14 bases not matched to a gene. Germline lookup yields CDR1 SEHNR and CDR2 FQNEAQ (reference sequence). The CDR3 loop spans 17 amino acids. This chain's CDR3 is CASSTPSSGRDTDTQYF. CDR3 DNA sequence: TGTGCCAGCAGTACCCCAAGTAGTGGGAGGGACACAGATACGCAGTATTTT.

This clone showed up just once. CDR3 coding DNA: TGCGCCAGCAGCTTGCGCGGGCAAAATAACACCGGGGAGCTGTTTTTT. Translated: CASSLRGQNNTGELFF. This chain connects TRBV5-1 to TRBJ2-2; D is possibly TRBD2 (5 bases). CDR1 is SGHRS, CDR2 YFSETQ, per germline. The V gene lost 1 base and the J gene lost 2 bases, with 12 bases spanning the gap. The CDR3 covers 16 residues.

The chain has TRBV11-3 and TRBJ2-2, with 9 nucleotides matching TRBD1. The CDR3 contains 15 residues. The germline V gene encodes CDR1 SGHNT and CDR2 YENEEA. The junction had 4 bases not matched to a gene; V was cut back by 5 bases and J by 3 bases. In nucleotides, the CDR3 is TGTGCCAGCAGCCGGGGACAGGGCTACACCGGGGAGCTGTTTTTT. It yields the protein CASSRGQGYTGELFF.

The V gene is TRBV9, the J gene TRBJ2-1; 10 nucleotides line up with TRBD2. The CDR3 has 16 residues. The J segment lost 7 bases and the V segment lost 3 bases, leaving 10 bases of the junction unmatched. The germline V gene has CDR1 SGDLS and CDR2 YYNGEE. DNA of the CDR3: TGTGCCAGCAGCGGGTCAGCGGGAGGGCCTGCAAATGAGCAGTTCTTC. It encodes CASSGSAGGPANEQFF. Complete variable domain (other parts from reference TRBV9 and TRBJ2-1): DSGVTQTPKHLITATGQRVTLRCSPRSGDLSVYWYQQSLDQGLQFLIQYYNGEERAKGNILERFSAQQFPDLHSELNLSSLELGDSALYFCASSGSAGGPANEQFFGPGTRLTVL.

The chain uses TRBV3-1 (or the pseudogene TRBV3-2) and TRBJ2-3, with TRBD2 matching 10 bases. Per the germline V gene, CDR1 is LGHDT and CDR2 is YNNKEL (reference sequence). The CDR3 spans 17 residues. Trimming cost V 0 bases and J 3 bases; bases outside gene matches: 6. CDR3 sequence: CASSQEPSGRVTDTQYF. CDR3 nucleotide sequence: TGTGCCAGCAGCCAAGAACCCAGCGGGAGGGTTACAGATACGCAGTATTTT.

Points on this clone: This sample includes further DNA sequences coding for the same CDR3. J is TRBJ2-3 and V is TRBV9; D gene unclear. V lost 2 bases and J 1 base, leaving 5 bases between the germline ends. The CDR3 is 13 residues long. Germline-derived CDR1 and CDR2 are SGDLS and YYNGEE. The CDR3 loop reads CASSVSGTDTQYF. As DNA, the CDR3 is TGTGCCAGCAGCGTCAGTGGCACAGATACGCAGTATTTT.

The CDR3 loop reads CASSFGGGAETQYF. CDR3 sequence (DNA): TGTGCCAGCAGCTTCGGCGGGGGGGCTGAGACCCAGTACTTC. The V call is TRBV7-9, the J call TRBJ2-5; 9 bases line up with TRBD2. CDR1 is SEHNR, CDR2 FQNEAQ, per germline (reference sequence). V trimming: 3 bases; J trimming: 5 bases; junction bases outside the gene matches: 4. This CDR3 has 14 residues.

The V gene is TRBV3-1 (or the pseudogene TRBV3-2), the J gene TRBJ2-1; D perhaps matches TRBD2 (6 bases). V shed 3 bases and J shed 8 bases, with 14 bases lying between them. Germline-derived CDR1 and CDR2 are LGHDT and YNNKEL (reference sequence). This CDR3 contains 14 residues. In DNA form, the CDR3 reads TGTGCCAGCAGCCACGACGGCGGGGCTTATGAGCAGTTCTTC. This codes for CASSHDGGAYEQFF.

The rearrangement joins TRBV30 to TRBJ2-7; the D is unclear. Trimming took 6 bases from V and 0 from J, leaving 6 bases between them. CDR1 GTSNPN and CDR2 SVGIG come from the germline V gene (reference sequence). There are 11 residues in the CDR3. For the CDR3, the DNA is TGTGCCTGCATTAGCTCCTACGAGCAGTACTTC. Residues: CACISSYEQYF.

The rearrangement links TRBV6-1 to TRBJ1-1, with 11 bases aligning to TRBD1. The germline V gene has CDR1 MNHNS and CDR2 SASEGT. The CDR3 has 12 residues. V gave up 11 bases and J gave up 4 bases; unmatched junction bases: 3. The CDR3 DNA reads as TGTGCCGAGGGACAGGGGGTCACTGAAGCTTTCTTT. As protein: CAEGQGVTEAFF.

This clone is a singleton in its sample. The V gene is TRBV19, the J gene TRBJ1-5; 7 bases line up with TRBD1. The CDR3 covers 17 residues. Germline trimming cut 4 bases from V and 7 bases from J; bases unmatched to any gene: 16. Germline V lookup: CDR1 LNHDA, CDR2 SQIVND (reference sequence). The CDR3 spells CASSNTQFTGVGQPQHF. The CDR3 nucleotides are TGTGCCAGTAGTAACACCCAATTCACAGGGGTCGGGCAGCCCCAGCATTTT.

The chain uses TRBV6-6 and TRBJ1-1; no definite D call. V lost 5 bases to trimming and J lost 5 bases, with 15 bases between them. Germline CDR1 reads MNHNY; CDR2 reads SVGAGI (reference sequence). The CDR3 covers 14 residues. The CDR3 DNA reads as TGTGCCAGCAGTCACACTCCCATCAGGACTGAAGCTTTCTTT. Translating it yields CASSHTPIRTEAFF.

On this clone itself: The sample contains more than one DNA sequence encoding this CDR3. V and J are TRBV7-3 and TRBJ2-2; D ambiguous. Germline V gene data show CDR1 as SGHTA and CDR2 as FQGTGA. The CDR3 spans 12 residues. Trimming left V 2 bases short and J 6 bases short, with 4 bases between. The CDR3 DNA follows: TGTGCCAGCAGCTTACTAGCCGGGGAGCTGTTTTTT. It is translated as CASSLLAGELFF. The full variable domain, completed using reference TRBV7-3 and TRBJ2-2, is GAGVSQTPSNKVTEKGKYVELRCDPISGHTALYWYRQSLGQGPEFLIYFQGTGAADDSGLPNDRFFAVRPEGSVSTLKIQRTERGDSAVYLCASSLLAGELFFGEGSRLTVL.

The chain employs TRBV18 and TRBJ2-7, with 11 bases aligning to TRBD1. J lost 6 bases, V lost 1 base, and 5 bases had no gene match. The germline V gene has CDR1 KGHSH and CDR2 LQKENI. The CDR3 has 15 residues. The CDR3 region is CASSPLGTGGGEQYF. The CDR3 nucleotides are TGTGCCAGCTCACCACTTGGGACAGGGGGAGGCGAGCAGTACTTC.

The V call is TRBV18, the J call TRBJ2-7; D perhaps matches TRBD2 (5 bases). Trimming removed 3 bases from V and 10 bases from J, with 16 bases in between. The CDR3 has 13 amino acids. Germline V gene data show CDR1 as KGHSH and CDR2 as LQKENI. DNA for the CDR3: TGTGCCAGCTCACCGCAGGAAGATCTAGCCCAGTACTTC. It specifies CASSPQEDLAQYF. Combining the CDR3 with reference TRBV18 and TRBJ2-7 gives the whole variable domain NAGVMQNPRHLVRRRGQEARLRCSPMKGHSHVYWYRQLPEEGLKFMVYLQKENIIDESGMPKERFSAEFPKEGPSILRIQQVVRGDSAAYFCASSPQEDLAQYFGPGTRLTVT.